Listed below are T cell receptor beta chains from one sample, sequenced in a study of monozygotic twins with inflammatory bowel disease. Reanalyzing the 5' RACE reads, TCRdb keeps one entry per CDR3 protein, without DNA. Here the sample table reports hundreds of thousands of distinct CDR3 sequences. Sequencing was performed on blood. All receptors derive from a human donor with ulcerative colitis or Crohn's disease, or a healthy co-twin of an affected twin (not recorded which). Both conserved end residues are part of each CDR3. Size tells how often a clone was seen (once, few, many) or the class of an expanded clone, and some rows leave it out.

clone_size j_call v_call cdr3_aa
NA TRBJ1-2 TRBV12-3/TRBV12-4 CASFPSQRTANYGYTF
NA TRBJ2-7 TRBV5-1 CASSLAGGVEQYF
NA TRBJ2-3 TRBV20-1 CSARGRESTDTQYF
NA TRBJ2-2 TRBV10-2 CASSRTGTTTGELFF
NA TRBJ2-3 TRBV28 CASSFGSETDTQYF
NA TRBJ2-7 TRBV20-1 CSAPGQVYEQYF
NA TRBJ2-7 TRBV4-2 CASSQEGSGSNEQYF
NA TRBJ2-1 TRBV23-1 CASSSSGQTRNEQFF
NA TRBJ1-5 TRBV12-3/TRBV12-4 CASSSGTVWQPQHF
NA TRBJ2-3 TRBV20-1 CSAQSLTSTGGIADTQYF
NA TRBJ2-7 TRBV5-1 CASSLSTGGSRGGEQYF
NA TRBJ1-1 TRBV5-6 CASRDDRNTEAFF
NA TRBJ2-2 TRBV29-1 CSGGQANTGELFF
NA TRBJ2-3 TRBV5-1 CASSPATGGYTQYF
NA TRBJ1-2 TRBV5-1 CASSIEDRAYGYTF
NA TRBJ2-2 TRBV5-4 CASSLNGGAPNGELFF
NA TRBJ2-5 TRBV18 CASYLSETQYF
NA TRBJ1-2 TRBV12-3/TRBV12-4 CASSFREVEYYGYTF
NA TRBJ2-1 TRBV7-3 CASSLTYQTNEQFF
NA TRBJ1-4 TRBV4-1 CASSPTPGGEKLLF
NA TRBJ2-2 TRBV20-1 CSAGTSGITGELFF
NA TRBJ2-7 TRBV29-1 CSVEVWGYEQYF
medium-sized TRBJ2-7 TRBV20-1 CSAPGLGLYEQYF
NA TRBJ2-1 TRBV18 CASSSTRGAQFF
NA TRBJ1-1 TRBV9 CASSVAPNTEAFF
NA TRBJ2-3 TRBV29-1 CSGQVWSIADTQYF
NA TRBJ2-7 TRBV25-1 CASSRSRTAREQYF
NA TRBJ2-2 TRBV7-9 CASSLVAYANTGELFF
NA TRBJ1-6 TRBV4-2 CASIQESGNSPLHF
NA TRBJ2-7 TRBV3-1 CASSLGTSGNEQYF
NA TRBJ1-3 TRBV4-3 CASSQEQGGNTIYF
NA TRBJ1-3 TRBV4-2 CASSEKPDSSGNTIYF
NA TRBJ2-5 TRBV11-3 CASSGIGQETQYF
NA TRBJ1-2 TRBV3-1 CASSRGTGYGYTF
NA TRBJ2-1 TRBV7-2 CASSPLQGASYNEQFF
NA TRBJ1-1 TRBV12-3/TRBV12-4 CASSPPAGQNTEAFF
NA TRBJ2-5 TRBV20-1 CSAKDRGRETQYF
NA TRBJ2-1 TRBV27 CASSLPGNYNEQFF
NA TRBJ1-2 TRBV27 CASSLWGNYGYTF
NA TRBJ2-2 TRBV25-1 CASRRSSNTGELFF
NA TRBJ2-2 TRBV9 CASSGGPVGRGELFF
NA TRBJ2-7 TRBV4-3 CASSQDVQAGTYEQYF
NA TRBJ2-1 TRBV5-1 CASRWRGLTPNEQEFF
NA TRBJ2-3 TRBV5-1 CASSSLAGNTDTQYF
NA TRBJ2-7 TRBV25-1 CASSAWPGSSYEQYF
NA TRBJ2-7 TRBV2 CASIRDAAYEQYF
NA TRBJ2-1 TRBV5-1 CASAGLLGYEQFF
NA TRBJ2-4 TRBV9 CASSVAAGVQYF
NA TRBJ2-3 TRBV19 CASSITSGSTDTQYF
NA TRBJ2-3 TRBV10-3 CAISESAGTSGTTDTQYF
NA TRBJ2-2 TRBV20-1 CSARGREGAGELFF
NA TRBJ2-3 TRBV10-3 CAISESVNSPLDTQYF